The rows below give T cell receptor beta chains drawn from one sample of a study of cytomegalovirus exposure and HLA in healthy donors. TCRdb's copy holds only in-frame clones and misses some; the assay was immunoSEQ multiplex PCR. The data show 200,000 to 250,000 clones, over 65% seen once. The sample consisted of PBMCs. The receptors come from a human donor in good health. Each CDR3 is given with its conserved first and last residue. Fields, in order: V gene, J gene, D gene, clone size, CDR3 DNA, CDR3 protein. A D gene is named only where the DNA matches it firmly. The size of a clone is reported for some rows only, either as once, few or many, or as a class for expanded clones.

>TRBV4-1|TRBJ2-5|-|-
TGCGCCAGCAGCCCGGAGAGGGGGGAGACCCAGTACTTC
CASSPERGETQYF
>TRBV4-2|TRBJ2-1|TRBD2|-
TGTGCCAGCAGCGACTCCGGCGGGGGTAAACGGGAGCAGTTCTTC
CASSDSGGGKREQFF
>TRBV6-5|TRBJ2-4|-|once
TGTGCCAGCAGTTACTCGTCCCGAGGAGGCATTCAGTACTTC
CASSYSSRGGIQYF
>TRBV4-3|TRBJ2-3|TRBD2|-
TGCGCCAGCAGCCGGACCTCCCTGGAGCGGGAAGCGGGTGGCTTAGATACGCAGTATTTT
CASSRTSLEREAGGLDTQYF
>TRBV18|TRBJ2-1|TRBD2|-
TGTGCCAGCTCATCACTAGCGGGACTTTACAATGAGCAGTTCTTC
CASSSLAGLYNEQFF
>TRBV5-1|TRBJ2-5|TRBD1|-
TGCGCCAGCAGCACGGGAGACAGGGGTCGGAGCGAGACCCAGTACTTC
CASSTGDRGRSETQYF
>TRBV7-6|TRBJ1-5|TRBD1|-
TGTGCCAGCAGCTTAGTAAGTGACAGGGGGCTGGAGCCCCAGCATTTT
CASSLVSDRGLEPQHF
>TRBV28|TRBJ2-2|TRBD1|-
TGTGCCAGCAGTTTATGCCTGCCCTTCGACAGGGGTCTTATGACCGGGGAGCTGTTTTTT
CASSLCLPFDRGLMTGELFF
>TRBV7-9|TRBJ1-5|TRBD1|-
TGTTCCAGCAGCCTTGGACAGGTCAATCAGCCCCAGCATTTT
CSSSLGQVNQPQHF
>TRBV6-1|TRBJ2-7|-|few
TGTGCCAGCGAGGGCATCTACGAGCAGTACTTC
CASEGIYEQYF
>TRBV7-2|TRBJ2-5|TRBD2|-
TGTGCCAGCAGCTTAGAGTCCACTAGCGGGAGGGCCTCTCGGGAGACCCAGTACTTC
CASSLESTSGRASRETQYF
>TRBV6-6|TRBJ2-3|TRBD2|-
TGTGCCAGCAGTTACTCAAGACTAGCGGTCACAGATACGCAGTATTTT
CASSYSRLAVTDTQYF
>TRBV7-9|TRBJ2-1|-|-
TGTGCCGGGTCGGTGGAGGGAGGTGAGCAGTTCTTC
CAGSVEGGEQFF
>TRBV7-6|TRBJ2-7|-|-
TGTGCCAGCAGCCCTAGACGTTCCCCCTACGAGCAGTACTTC
CASSPRRSPYEQYF
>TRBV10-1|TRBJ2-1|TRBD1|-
TGCGCCAGCAGTGACACAGGGGCCGCCTACAATGAGCAGTTCTTC
CASSDTGAAYNEQFF
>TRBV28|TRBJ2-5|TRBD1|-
TGTGCCAGCAGTCATGAGGGGGCACTCCCTGAGACCCAGTACTTC
CASSHEGALPETQYF
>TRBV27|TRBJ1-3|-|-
TGTGCCAGCAGTTTAGATGGGGGGGCGGGAAACACCATATATTTT
CASSLDGGAGNTIYF
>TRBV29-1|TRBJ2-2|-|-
TGCAGCGTTGGGGAGGGGGTTTTCACCGGGGAGCTGTTTTTT
CSVGEGVFTGELFF
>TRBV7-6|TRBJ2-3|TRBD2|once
TGTGCCAGCAGCTTATTCCCCCATTCTCTAGCGGGATACGCAGATACGCAGTATTTT
CASSLFPHSLAGYADTQYF
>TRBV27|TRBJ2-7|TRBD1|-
TGTGCCAGCAGTCCGACAGGGGTCAACGAGCAGTACTTC
CASSPTGVNEQYF
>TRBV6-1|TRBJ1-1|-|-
TGTGCCAGCAGTCCCTCGGGGGGCACTGAAGCTTTCTTT
CASSPSGGTEAFF
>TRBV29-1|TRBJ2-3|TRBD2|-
TGCAGCGTTGATAGCGGGACAGATACGCAGTATTTT
CSVDSGTDTQYF
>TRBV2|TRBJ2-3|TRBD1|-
TGTGCCAGCCGGACAGGGGGCACAGATACGCAGTATTTT
CASRTGGTDTQYF
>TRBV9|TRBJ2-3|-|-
TGTGCCAGCAGCGGAAACCAGGGGCTCCGCACAGATACGCAGTATTTT
CASSGNQGLRTDTQYF
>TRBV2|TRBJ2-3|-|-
TGTGCCAGCAGGGCGGGACTTAGCACAGATACGCAGTATTTT
CASRAGLSTDTQYF
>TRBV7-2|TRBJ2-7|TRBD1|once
TGTGCCAGCAGCTTAGCCATGGGACAGGGCTACGAGCAGTACTTC
CASSLAMGQGYEQYF
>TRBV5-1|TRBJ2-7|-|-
TGCGCCAGCAGCTTGGAGACTAGTGGGGCCCGTGGCGAGCAGTACTTC
CASSLETSGARGEQYF
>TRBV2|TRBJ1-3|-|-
TGTGCCAGCAGTGAAGCCCAACAGACAGGTCTCTCTGGAAACACCATATATTTT
CASSEAQQTGLSGNTIYF
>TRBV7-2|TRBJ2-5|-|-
TGTGCCAGCAGCTTGACAGTTCCCCCCGAGACCCAGTACTTC
CASSLTVPPETQYF
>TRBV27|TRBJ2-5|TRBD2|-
TGTGCCAGCAGGGGGTGGGGCGCGGGAGAGGATGAGACCCAGTACTTC
CASRGWGAGEDETQYF
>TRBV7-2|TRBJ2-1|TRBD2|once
TGTGCCAGCAGCTTTGGGCTCGGGAGGACTAAGAATGAGCAGTTCTTC
CASSFGLGRTKNEQFF
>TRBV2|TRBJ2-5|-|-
TGTGCCAGCAGTGAATGGGGCGAGACCCAGTACTTC
CASSEWGETQYF
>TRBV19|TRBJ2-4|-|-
TGTGCCAGTAGTAAAGGACAGTCGAAAGCCCCCACCAAAAACATTCAGTACTTC
CASSKGQSKAPTKNIQYF
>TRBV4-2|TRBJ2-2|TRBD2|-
TGTGCCAGCAGCCAAGAAGGCGGGAGGCCTACCGGGGAGCTGTTTTTT
CASSQEGGRPTGELFF
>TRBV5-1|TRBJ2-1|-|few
TGCGCCAGCAGCCCTTATCGGACATACCCTACCTCGTACAATGAGCAGTTCTTC
CASSPYRTYPTSYNEQFF
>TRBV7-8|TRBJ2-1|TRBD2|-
TGTGCCAGCAGCCAGACTAGCGCCTACAATGAGCAGTTCTTC
CASSQTSAYNEQFF
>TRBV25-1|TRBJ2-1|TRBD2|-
TGTGCCAGCAGTGAATATGAGCCTAGCGGGAGGCATGAGCAGTTCTTC
CASSEYEPSGRHEQFF
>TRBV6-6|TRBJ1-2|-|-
TGTGCCAGCAGTTACTTTCCTCCGGCAGGAACCTATGGCTACACCTTC
CASSYFPPAGTYGYTF
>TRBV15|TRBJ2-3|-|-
TGTGCCACCAGCATGACGGGACTGACCTTGCGTGCAGATACGCAGTATTTT
CATSMTGLTLRADTQYF
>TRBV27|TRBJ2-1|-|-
TGTGCCAGCAGGACTAGGGTTCGGCAGTTCTTC
CASRTRVRQFF
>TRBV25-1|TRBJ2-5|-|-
TGTGCCAGCAGTGAAGGACAGCCTCAAGAAACCCAGTACTTC
CASSEGQPQETQYF
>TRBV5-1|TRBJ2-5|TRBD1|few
TGCGCCAGCAGCTTGGCGGGACAGGGCGAGACCCAGTACTTC
CASSLAGQGETQYF
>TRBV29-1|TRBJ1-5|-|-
TGCAGCGTTGAAGATCAGGGTCAGCCCCAGCATTTT
CSVEDQGQPQHF
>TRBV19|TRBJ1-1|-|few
TGTGCCAGTAGAGAAGCGGAAGCTTTCTTT
CASREAEAFF
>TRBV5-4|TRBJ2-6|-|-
TGTGCCAGCAGCTTGGGAGGAGGCCTCTCTGGGGCCAACGTCCTGACTTTC
CASSLGGGLSGANVLTF
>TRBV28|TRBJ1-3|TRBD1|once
TGTGCCAGCAGCCGAATGGACAGGGCTGGAAACACCATATATTTT
CASSRMDRAGNTIYF
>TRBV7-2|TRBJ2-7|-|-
TGTGCCAGCAGCGGGGCTTATAGTTTCTACGAGCAGTACTTC
CASSGAYSFYEQYF
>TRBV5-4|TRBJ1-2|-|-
TGTGCCAGCAGCGGGGTGGGGGGAAGGGCGCACTATGGCTACACCTTC
CASSGVGGRAHYGYTF
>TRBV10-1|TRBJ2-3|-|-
TGCGCCAGCAGTGACGCGGGTGAGGGTGCAGATACGCAGTATTTT
CASSDAGEGADTQYF
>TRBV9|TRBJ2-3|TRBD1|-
TGTGCCAGCAACGGACAGGAGATTTACACAGATACGCAGTATTTT
CASNGQEIYTDTQYF
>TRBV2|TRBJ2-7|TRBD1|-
TGTGCCAGGTCGGGACAGGGAGGCGAGCAGTACTTC
CARSGQGGEQYF
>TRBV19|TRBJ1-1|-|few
TGTGCCAGTAGTAAACAGACGAACACTGAAGCTTTCTTT
CASSKQTNTEAFF
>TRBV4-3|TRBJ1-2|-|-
TGCGCCAGCAGCCAAGATCAACGGGGGGGACAAAACTATGGCTACACCTTC
CASSQDQRGGQNYGYTF
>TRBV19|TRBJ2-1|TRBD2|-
TGTGCCAGTAGTAGAAAATCGGTTGCGGGGGGCTACAATGAGCAGTTCTTC
CASSRKSVAGGYNEQFF